This T cell receptor beta chain originates from a study of blood T cell repertoires in COVID-19. Whole-study context: Researchers got acute and convalescent COVID-19 samples from the United States, Italy and Spain. PBMCs, B-cell-depleted T cells, or T cells were the source of the cDNA or gDNA that made up the material.

In the original processing: How many nucleated cells were present was estimated from reference gene primer amplification. TCRdb keeps only in-frame clones here, not all; method: immunoSEQ multiplex PCR. The V and J calls and clone size are taken from that table; D and trimming were inferred from the DNA. The table includes 100,000 to 150,000 clones, around nine tenths detected once. Germline CDR1 and CDR2: SGDLS and YYNGEE. The V gene end was trimmed by 4 bases and the J gene end by 7 bases; junction bases not matched to a gene: 16. The CDR3 consists of 19 residues. Sequencing was done on a sample of peripheral blood. The rearrangement joins TRBV9 to TRBJ2-2, with 13 positions matching TRBD2. This clonotype was obtained from a woman of 80 years or more with acute or convalescent COVID-19. CDR3 amino acids: CASSPPSGLAGVGSGELFF. Here the CDR3 DNA reads TGTGCCAGCAGCCCCCCATCCGGACTAGCGGGAGTGGGGAGCGGGGAGCTGTTTTTT.